This TCR beta chain is drawn from a study of OX40 agonist ivuxolimab in advanced cancers. Study summary: Dose-escalation subjects each had hepatocellular carcinoma, melanoma, renal cell or head and neck cancer. Therapy given before enrollment (anti-PD-1, anti-PD-L1 or anti-CTLA-4) was allowed, and approximately 40% had some.

Sequencing used immunoSEQ multiplex PCR; TCRdb keeps in-frame clones, though not all of them. The sample lists 58,000 or so clones; approximately 82% were seen once. V was clipped by 0 bases and J by 7 bases; unmatched bases: 10. Germline V lookup: CDR1 SGHTA, CDR2 FQGNSA. The CDR3 extends over 16 amino acids. This TCR was sampled from an adult with an advanced solid tumor such as melanoma, head and neck, liver or kidney cancer. The V gene is TRBV7-2, the J gene TRBJ2-7, with 9 bases lining up with TRBD2. This specimen was CD4+ or CD8+ T cells sorted from blood, taken in a trial of the OX40 agonist ivuxolimab. The CDR3, as DNA: TGTGCCAGCAGCTTAGCGGTGCGGGGGGGCCTGGGTGAGCAGTACTTC. This translates into CASSLAVRGGLGEQYF.